In its sample, the clone carrying this T cell receptor beta chain is hyperexpanded. Its target is unknown. The data originate from a study of circulating CD8 cells and anti-PD-1 response in melanoma. Findings and caveats of the study: Most experiments lacked replicates. Diversity ranked highest in DNEG and lowest in TIGIT subsets. Tumor reactivity was tested by peptide assays on expanded sorted subsets.

Live CD3+CD8+TCRalphabeta+ cells were sorted into four subsets by PD-1 and/or TIGIT. Trimming took 0 bases from V and 4 from J, leaving 16 bases between them. The CDR3 has 16 residues. Germline V gives CDR1 SGHDT, CDR2 YYEEEE. TCR libraries were prepared from approximately 15 ng of total RNA with the QIAseq Immune Repertoire TCR panel. TCRdb ran MiXCR on the reads and lists one entry per CDR3 protein. The sample holds about 290 distinct CDR3 sequences; approximately 5.7% are singletons and the top ten take around 40%. The sequence came from a human donor with melanoma. The genes are TRBV5-6 and TRBJ1-1, with D unresolved. Sequenced here: CD8+ T cells from PBMCs, sampled at baseline or after one month of anti-PD-1 therapy (not recorded which). The CDR3 loop is CASSLEFSIGVTEAFF. Here the CDR3 DNA reads TGTGCCAGCAGCTTGGAGTTCTCCATTGGGGTCACTGAAGCTTTCTTT.